Reported below is one TCR beta chain. Different DNA sequences within this sample yield the same CDR3. Naive CD8 cells lacked CD45RO and underwent positive selection for CCR7, leaving out terminally differentiated effector memory CD45RA+ cells. The sample belongs to a study of shared clonotypes between healthy human individuals. Study in general: Per donor, CD8 memory used one plate, CD8 naive used two, CD4 memory used three and CD4 naive used three.

V gave up 3 bases and J gave up 2 bases; unmatched junction bases: 4. This CDR3 comprises 14 residues. Per the germline V gene, CDR1 is MDHEN and CDR2 is SYDVKM. In the original workflow: Filtering was not the same, since immunoSEQ gave junction-only sequences without quality scores. Profiling relied on immunoSEQ multiplex PCR, and the TCRdb table lists in-frame clones only, not all of them. Clonal size and the V and J genes are those of that table, whereas D and trimming came from the DNA. Here the sample spans more than 2 million clones, about 95% being singletons. This sequence originates from a man between 18 and 35 years old in good health. The chain combines TRBV28 with TRBJ2-7; 7 positions agree with TRBD1. Sequences were obtained from naive CD8+ T cells sorted from blood. The CDR3, as DNA: TGTGCCAGCAGTTTCTTAGGGGGCGCCTACGAGCAGTACTTC. Translation gives CASSFLGGAYEQYF. The full variable domain, rest sourced from reference TRBV28 and TRBJ2-7, is DVKVTQSSRYLVKRTGEKVFLECVQDMDHENMFWYRQDPGLGLRLIYFSYDVKMKEKGDIPEGYSVSREKKERFSLILESASTNQTSMYLCASSFLGGAYEQYFGPGTRLTVT.